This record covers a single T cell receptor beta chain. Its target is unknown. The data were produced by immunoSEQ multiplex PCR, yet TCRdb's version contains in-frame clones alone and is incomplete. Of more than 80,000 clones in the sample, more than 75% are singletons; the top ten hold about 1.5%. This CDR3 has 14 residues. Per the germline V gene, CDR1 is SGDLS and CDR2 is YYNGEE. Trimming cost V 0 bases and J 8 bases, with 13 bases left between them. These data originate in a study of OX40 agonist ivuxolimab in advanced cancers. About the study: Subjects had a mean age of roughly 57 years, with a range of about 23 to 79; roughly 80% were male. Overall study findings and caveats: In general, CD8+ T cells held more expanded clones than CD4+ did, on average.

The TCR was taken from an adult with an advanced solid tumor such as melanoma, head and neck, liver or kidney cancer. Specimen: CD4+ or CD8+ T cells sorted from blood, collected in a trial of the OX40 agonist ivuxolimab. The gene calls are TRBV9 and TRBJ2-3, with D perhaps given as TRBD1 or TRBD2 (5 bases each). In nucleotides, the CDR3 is TGTGCCAGCAGCGTAGTTTTCGGGGCAGGTACGCAGTATTTT. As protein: CASSVVFGAGTQYF.